The 2 T cell receptor beta chains below were found in one sample sequenced in a study of cytomegalovirus exposure and HLA in healthy donors. PCR amplification relied on 60 Vbeta primers (plus 13 Jbeta primers). The assay was immunoSEQ multiplex PCR, and TCRdb's table has in-frame clones only and misses some. The profile shows about 190,000 clones, roughly 82% of them singletons. The sample consisted of PBMCs. These receptors were obtained from a woman aged 45-59 years in good health and CMV-seropositive.

This clone was observed a handful of times. In nucleotides, the CDR3 is TGTGCCAGCAGTGAGGTCCATAAGAGCTCCTATAATTCACCCCTCCACTTT. Its protein product is CASSEVHKSSYNSPLHF. J is TRBJ1-6 and V is TRBV6-1; no firm D call. Trimming removed 3 bases from V and 0 bases from J, with 12 bases in between. The CDR3 spans 17 residues. The germline gives CDR1 MNHNS, CDR2 SASEGT.

In DNA, the CDR3 is TGTGCCAGCAGTTTCTGGGGACAGGGGTATGGCTACACCTTC. It specifies CASSFWGQGYGYTF. The chain recombines TRBV27 with TRBJ1-2, with TRBD1 matching 10 bases. This CDR3 spans 14 amino acids. The junction had 3 bases not matched to a gene; V was cut back by 3 bases and J by 5 bases. CDR1 and CDR2 (germline): MNHEY, SMNVEV (reference sequence).